This T cell receptor beta chain was sequenced in a study of ipilimumab plus nivolumab after autologous stem cell transplantation. On the study more broadly: A median of roughly 8 nivolumab and 5 ipilimumab doses were given. The DLBCL group included primary refractory and relapsed cases.

Trimming took 2 bases from V and 8 from J, leaving 16 bases between them. Germline loops: CDR1 SGHAT, CDR2 FQNNGV. The CDR3 extends over 15 amino acids. Patients got ipilimumab 1 mg/kg beginning 14 to 28 days post-transplant. Patients got 3 mg/kg IV nivolumab weeks 1, 4, 7, 10, then biweekly through week 26. The repertoire was sequenced with immunoSEQ multiplex PCR; TCRdb's copy has only in-frame clones and lacks some. This sample has 20,000 to 30,000 clones, with approximately 86% found just once. This rearrangement joins TRBV11-2 to TRBJ2-1; the D is unclear. The sequence derives from a male donor with diffuse large B-cell lymphoma. Sequences were derived from PBMCs, sampled in a trial of ipilimumab plus nivolumab as post-transplant consolidation. In DNA form, the CDR3 reads TGTGCCAGCAGCTTACAAGCGCCCCTCGCCGATGAGCAGTTCTTC. It encodes CASSLQAPLADEQFF.